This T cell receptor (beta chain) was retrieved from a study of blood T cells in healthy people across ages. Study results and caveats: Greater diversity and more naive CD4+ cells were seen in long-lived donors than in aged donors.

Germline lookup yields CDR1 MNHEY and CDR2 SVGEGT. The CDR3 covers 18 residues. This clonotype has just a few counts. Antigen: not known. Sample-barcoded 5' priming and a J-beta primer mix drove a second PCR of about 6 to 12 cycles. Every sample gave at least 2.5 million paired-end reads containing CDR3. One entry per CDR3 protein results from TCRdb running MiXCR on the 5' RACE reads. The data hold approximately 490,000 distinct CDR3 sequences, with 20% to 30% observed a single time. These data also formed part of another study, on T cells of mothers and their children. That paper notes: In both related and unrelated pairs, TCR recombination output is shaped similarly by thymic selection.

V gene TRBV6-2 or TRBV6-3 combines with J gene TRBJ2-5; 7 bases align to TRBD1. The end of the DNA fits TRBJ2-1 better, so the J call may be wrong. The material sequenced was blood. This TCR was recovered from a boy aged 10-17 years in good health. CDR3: CASSYPTFGRGNRNEQFF. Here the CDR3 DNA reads TGTGCCAGCAGTTACCCGACTTTCGGCAGGGGGAATAGGAATGAGCAGTTCTTC.